This T cell receptor beta chain was found in a study of Ad26.COV2.S vaccination and SARS-CoV-2 variants. On the study more broadly: Donor got 5x10^10 or 1x10^11 viral particles of Ad26.COV2.S. Study-level results: Non-spike TCR breadth did not differ much between vaccine and placebo recipients.

Using immunoSEQ multiplex PCR, the repertoire was profiled, and TCRdb retains in-frame clones only, with some absent. The table has about 480,000 clones, roughly nine tenths seen once; the top ten hold around 13%. Documented treatment: around 19 received Ad26.COV2.S at low or high dose, single or two shots; 5 received placebo; per-sample allocation not given. Collection of the samples took place on day 63 after the first injection of vaccine or placebo. For this clone: What it binds is unknown.

The source is a person between 18 and 59 years old who received the Ad26.COV2.S COVID-19 vaccine or a placebo. The material sequenced was peripheral blood, taken in a trial of Ad26.COV2.S vaccine versus placebo.

In DNA, the CDR3 is TGTGCCAGTTCACCAGGGGGCCCCCAAGAGACCCAGTACTTC. Translation: CASSPGGPQETQYF. V usage is TRBV6-5 and J usage is TRBJ2-5; 8 nucleotides agree with TRBD1. The CDR3 contains 14 residues. The V and J ends lost 9 bases and 1 base, in that order; junction bases with no gene match: 7. Germline V gives CDR1 MNHEY, CDR2 SVGAGI.